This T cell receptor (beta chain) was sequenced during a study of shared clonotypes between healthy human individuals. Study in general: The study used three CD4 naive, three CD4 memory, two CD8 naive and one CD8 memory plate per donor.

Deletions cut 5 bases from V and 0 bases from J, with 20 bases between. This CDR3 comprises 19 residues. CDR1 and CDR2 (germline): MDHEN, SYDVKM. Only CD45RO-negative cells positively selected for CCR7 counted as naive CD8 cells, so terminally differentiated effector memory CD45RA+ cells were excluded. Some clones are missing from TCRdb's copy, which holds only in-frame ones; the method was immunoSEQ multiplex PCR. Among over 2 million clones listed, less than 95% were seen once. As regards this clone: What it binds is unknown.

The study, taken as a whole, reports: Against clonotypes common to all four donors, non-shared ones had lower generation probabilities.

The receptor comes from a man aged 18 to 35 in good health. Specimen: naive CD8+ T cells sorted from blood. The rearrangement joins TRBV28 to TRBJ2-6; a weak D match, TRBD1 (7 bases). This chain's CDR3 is CASSPLFGGGDSGANVLTF. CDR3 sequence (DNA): TGTGCCAGCAGTCCTTTGTTCGGAGGGGGCGACTCTGGGGCCAACGTCCTGACTTTC.